This TCR beta chain was obtained from a study of blood T cell repertoires in COVID-19. TCRdb's table, derived via immunoSEQ multiplex PCR, lists solely in-frame clones and lacks some. The sample carries about 98,000 clones, roughly 80% recorded once. V was shortened by 1 base and J by 0 bases, with 10 bases between the two germline ends. Germline lookup yields CDR1 SEHNR and CDR2 FQNEAQ (reference sequence). This CDR3 has 16 residues. The sequence was obtained from an elderly woman with acute or convalescent COVID-19. The chain has TRBV7-9 and TRBJ1-3; D call uncertain. Material: peripheral blood. The CDR3 region is CASSLVWADSGNTIYF. DNA for the CDR3: TGTGCCAGCAGCTTAGTTTGGGCTGACTCTGGAAACACCATATATTTT.